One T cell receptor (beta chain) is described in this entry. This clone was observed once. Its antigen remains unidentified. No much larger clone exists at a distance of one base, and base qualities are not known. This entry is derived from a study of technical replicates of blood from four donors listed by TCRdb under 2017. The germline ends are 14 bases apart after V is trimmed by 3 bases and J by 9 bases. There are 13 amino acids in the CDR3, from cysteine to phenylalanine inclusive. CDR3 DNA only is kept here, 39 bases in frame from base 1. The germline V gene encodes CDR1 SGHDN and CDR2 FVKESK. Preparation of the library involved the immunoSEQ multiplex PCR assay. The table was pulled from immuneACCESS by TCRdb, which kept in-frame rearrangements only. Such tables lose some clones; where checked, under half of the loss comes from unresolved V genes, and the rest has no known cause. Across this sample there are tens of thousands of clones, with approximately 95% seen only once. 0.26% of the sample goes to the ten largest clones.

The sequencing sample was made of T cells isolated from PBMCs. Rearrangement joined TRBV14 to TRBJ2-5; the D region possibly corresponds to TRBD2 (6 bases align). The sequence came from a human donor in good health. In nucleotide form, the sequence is TGTGCCAGCAGCCACCCGGGACTCGGGGCCCAGTACTTC. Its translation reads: CASSHPGLGAQYF.